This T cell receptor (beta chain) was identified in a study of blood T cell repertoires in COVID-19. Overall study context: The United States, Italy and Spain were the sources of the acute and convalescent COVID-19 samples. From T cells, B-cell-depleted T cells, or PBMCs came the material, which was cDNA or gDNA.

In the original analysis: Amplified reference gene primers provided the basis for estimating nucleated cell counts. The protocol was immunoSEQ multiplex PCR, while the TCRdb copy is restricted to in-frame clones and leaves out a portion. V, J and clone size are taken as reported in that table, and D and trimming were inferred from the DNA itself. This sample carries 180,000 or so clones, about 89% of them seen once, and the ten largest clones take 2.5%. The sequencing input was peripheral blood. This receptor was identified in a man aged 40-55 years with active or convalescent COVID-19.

Here the CDR3 reads CASRVDRGRDEQYF. The DNA for the CDR3 is TGTGCCAGCAGGGTGGACAGGGGTAGGGACGAGCAGTACTTC. V and J are TRBV11-2 and TRBJ2-7; 9 nucleotides agree with TRBD1. There are 14 residues in the CDR3. CDR1 and CDR2 from the germline V gene are SGHAT and FQNNGV. After removal of 6 bases from V and 5 bases from J, the junction contained 8 bases not matched to a gene.